This entry describes one T cell receptor (beta chain). The antigen is not known. This specimen comes from a study of blood T cells in healthy people across ages. Findings of the study overall: Conclusively comparing naive with antigen-experienced cells was impossible with unsorted PBMCs. Per-million-T-cell TCR beta diversity fell roughly linearly with age.

For the second PCR, which ran for roughly 7 to 11 cycles, a sample-barcoded 5' primer and a J-beta primer mix were used. A single record per CDR3 protein comes from TCRdb applying MiXCR to the 5' RACE reads. Here the sample spans 850,000 to 1,000,000 distinct CDR3 sequences, 51% being singletons. The CDR3 spans 15 residues. Trimming shortened V by 0 bases and J by 8 bases, and 15 bases separated the two germline ends. Germline lookup yields CDR1 SGHRS and CDR2 YFSETQ. The rearrangement joins TRBV5-1 to TRBJ2-1; tentatively, D is TRBD2 (5 bases). Input material: blood. The sequence was collected from an older woman in good health. Here the CDR3 reads CASSLAGNPSDEQFF. DNA of the CDR3: TGCGCCAGCAGCTTGGCCGGGAACCCGAGCGATGAGCAGTTCTTC.